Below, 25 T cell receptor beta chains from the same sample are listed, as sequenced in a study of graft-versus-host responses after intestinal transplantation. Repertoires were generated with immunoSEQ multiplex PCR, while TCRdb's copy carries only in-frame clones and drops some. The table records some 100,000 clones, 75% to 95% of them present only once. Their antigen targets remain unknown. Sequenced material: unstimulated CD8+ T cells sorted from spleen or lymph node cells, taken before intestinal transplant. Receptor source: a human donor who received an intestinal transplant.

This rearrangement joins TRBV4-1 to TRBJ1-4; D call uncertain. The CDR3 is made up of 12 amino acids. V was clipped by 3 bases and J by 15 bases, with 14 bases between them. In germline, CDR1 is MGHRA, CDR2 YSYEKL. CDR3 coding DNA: TGCGCCAGCAGCCAGGCTTTCGGGGAGGTGTTTTTT. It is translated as CASSQAFGEVFF.

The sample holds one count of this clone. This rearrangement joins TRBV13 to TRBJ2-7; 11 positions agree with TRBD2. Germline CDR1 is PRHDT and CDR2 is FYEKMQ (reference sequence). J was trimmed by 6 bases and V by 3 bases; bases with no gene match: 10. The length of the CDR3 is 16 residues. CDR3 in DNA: TGTGCCAGCAGCTTGTATAGCGGGAGGGCCCCTTTCGAGCAGTACTTC. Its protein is CASSLYSGRAPFEQYF.

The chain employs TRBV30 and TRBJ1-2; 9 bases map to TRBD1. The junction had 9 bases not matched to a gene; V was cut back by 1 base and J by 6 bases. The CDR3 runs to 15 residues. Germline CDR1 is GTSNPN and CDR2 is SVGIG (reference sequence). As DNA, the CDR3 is TGTGCCTGGAGTGAGGGACAGGGTGTCCCTGATGGCTACACCTTC. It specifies CAWSEGQGVPDGYTF.

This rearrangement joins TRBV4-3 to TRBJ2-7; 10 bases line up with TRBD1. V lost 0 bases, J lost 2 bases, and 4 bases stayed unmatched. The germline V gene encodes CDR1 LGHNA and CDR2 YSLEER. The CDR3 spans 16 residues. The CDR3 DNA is TGCGCCAGCAGCCAAGAGGGACAGGGGACCACCTACGAGCAGTACTTC. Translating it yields CASSQEGQGTTYEQYF.

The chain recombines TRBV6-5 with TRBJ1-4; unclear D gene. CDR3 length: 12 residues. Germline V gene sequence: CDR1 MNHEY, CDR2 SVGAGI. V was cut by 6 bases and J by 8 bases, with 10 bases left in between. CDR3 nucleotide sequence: TGTGCCAGCAGACCCCTGGGGGAAAAACTGTTTTTT. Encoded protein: CASRPLGEKLFF.

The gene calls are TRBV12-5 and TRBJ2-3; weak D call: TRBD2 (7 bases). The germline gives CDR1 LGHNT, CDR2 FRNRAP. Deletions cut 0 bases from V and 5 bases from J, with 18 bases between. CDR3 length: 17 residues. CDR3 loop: CASGLVLDGGREDTQYF. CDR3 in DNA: TGTGCTAGTGGTTTGGTACTCGACGGGGGGCGGGAAGATACGCAGTATTTT.

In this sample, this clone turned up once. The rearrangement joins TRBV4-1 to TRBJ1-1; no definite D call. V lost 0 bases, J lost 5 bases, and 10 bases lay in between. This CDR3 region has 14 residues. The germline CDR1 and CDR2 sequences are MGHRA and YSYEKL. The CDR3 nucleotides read TGCGCCAGCAGCCAAGATTGGGGTTTGACTGAAGCTTTCTTT. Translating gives CASSQDWGLTEAFF.

The chain's CDR3 is CASSLSVGELNSGNTIYF. The DNA of the CDR3 is TGTGCCAGCAGTTTATCGGTTGGGGAGTTGAACTCTGGAAACACCATATATTTT. The V and J genes are TRBV27 and TRBJ1-3, with unresolved D. CDR3 size: 18 residues. CDR1 is MNHEY and CDR2 is SMNVEV in the germline V gene (reference sequence). V was pared by 0 bases and J by 0 bases, with 15 bases between.

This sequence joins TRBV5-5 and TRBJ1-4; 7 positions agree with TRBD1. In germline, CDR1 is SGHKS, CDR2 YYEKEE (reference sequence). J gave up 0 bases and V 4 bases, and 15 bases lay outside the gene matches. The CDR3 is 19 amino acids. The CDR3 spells CASSVPGQPPDATNEKLFF. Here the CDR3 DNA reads TGTGCCAGCAGCGTCCCGGGACAGCCCCCAGACGCAACTAATGAAAAACTGTTTTTT.

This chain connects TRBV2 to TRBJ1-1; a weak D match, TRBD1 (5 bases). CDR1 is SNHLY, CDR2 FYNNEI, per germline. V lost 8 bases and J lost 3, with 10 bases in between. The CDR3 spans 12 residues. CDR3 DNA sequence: TGTGCCAGCTTGGAGGGACACACTGAAGCTTTCTTT. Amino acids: CASLEGHTEAFF.

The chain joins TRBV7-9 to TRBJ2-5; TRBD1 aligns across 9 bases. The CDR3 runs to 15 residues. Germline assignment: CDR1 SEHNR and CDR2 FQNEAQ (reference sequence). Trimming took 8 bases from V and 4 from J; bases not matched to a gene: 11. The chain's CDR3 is CASAWDREEGETQYF. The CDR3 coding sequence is TGTGCCAGCGCATGGGACAGGGAAGAAGGAGAGACCCAGTACTTC.

The CDR3 reads CASSDLAGGHRDTQYF. The CDR3 nucleotides are TGTGCCAGCAGTGACCTAGCGGGGGGGCATAGAGATACGCAGTATTTT. The V gene is TRBV6-1, the J gene TRBJ2-3; 12 positions match TRBD2. The J segment lost 5 bases and the V segment lost 3 bases, leaving 6 bases of the junction unmatched. Germline CDR1 is MNHNS and CDR2 is SASEGT. The CDR3 loop spans 16 amino acids.

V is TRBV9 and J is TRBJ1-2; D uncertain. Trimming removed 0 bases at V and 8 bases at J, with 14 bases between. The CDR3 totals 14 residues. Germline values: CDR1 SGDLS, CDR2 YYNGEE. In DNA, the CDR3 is TGTGCCAGCAGCGTAGGTGGCAGGTTGTACGGCTACACCTTC. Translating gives CASSVGGRLYGYTF.

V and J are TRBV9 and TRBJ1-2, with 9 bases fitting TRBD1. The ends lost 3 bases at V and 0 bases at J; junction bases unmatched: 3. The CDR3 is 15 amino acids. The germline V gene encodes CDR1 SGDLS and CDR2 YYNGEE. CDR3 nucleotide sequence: TGTGCCAGCAGCGGGGACAGGGTAGCTAACTATGGCTACACCTTC. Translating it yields CASSGDRVANYGYTF.

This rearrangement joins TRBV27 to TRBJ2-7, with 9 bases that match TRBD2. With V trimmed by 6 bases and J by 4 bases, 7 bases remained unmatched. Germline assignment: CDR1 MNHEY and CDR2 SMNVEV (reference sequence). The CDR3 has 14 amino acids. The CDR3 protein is CASRIAGGSYEQYF. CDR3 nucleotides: TGTGCCAGCAGGATCGCGGGAGGGTCTTACGAGCAGTACTTC.

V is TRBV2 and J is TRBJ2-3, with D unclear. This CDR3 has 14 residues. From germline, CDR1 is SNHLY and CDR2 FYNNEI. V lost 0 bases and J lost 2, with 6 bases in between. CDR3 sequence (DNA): TGTGCCAGCAGTGAAGCGGGCATCACAGATACGCAGTATTTT. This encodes CASSEAGITDTQYF.

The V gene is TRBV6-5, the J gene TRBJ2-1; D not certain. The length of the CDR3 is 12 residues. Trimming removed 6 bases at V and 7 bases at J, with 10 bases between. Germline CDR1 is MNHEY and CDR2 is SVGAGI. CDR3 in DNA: TGTGCCAGCAGCCGTGGAGAGAATGAGCAGTTCTTC. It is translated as CASSRGENEQFF.

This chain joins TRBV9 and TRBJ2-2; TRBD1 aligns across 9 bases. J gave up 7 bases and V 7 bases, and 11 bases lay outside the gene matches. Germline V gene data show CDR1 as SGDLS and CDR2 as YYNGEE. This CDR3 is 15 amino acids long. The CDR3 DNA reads TGTGCCAGCGGATACCGGACAGGGGAGAGCGGGGAGCTGTTTTTT. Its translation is CASGYRTGESGELFF.

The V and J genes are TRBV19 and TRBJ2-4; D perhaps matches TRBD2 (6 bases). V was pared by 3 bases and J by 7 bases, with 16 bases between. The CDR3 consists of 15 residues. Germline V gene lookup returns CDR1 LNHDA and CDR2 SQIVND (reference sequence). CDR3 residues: CASSIGTLARNIQYF. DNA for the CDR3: TGTGCCAGTAGTATTGGCACACTAGCCAGGAACATTCAGTACTTC.

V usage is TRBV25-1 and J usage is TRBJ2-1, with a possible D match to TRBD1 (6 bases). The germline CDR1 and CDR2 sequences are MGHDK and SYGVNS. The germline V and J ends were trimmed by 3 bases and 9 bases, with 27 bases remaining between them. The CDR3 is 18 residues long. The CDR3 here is CASSDLYMRTPGESEQFF. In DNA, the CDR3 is TGTGCCAGCAGTGATCTCTACATGCGGACCCCAGGGGAAAGTGAGCAGTTCTTC.

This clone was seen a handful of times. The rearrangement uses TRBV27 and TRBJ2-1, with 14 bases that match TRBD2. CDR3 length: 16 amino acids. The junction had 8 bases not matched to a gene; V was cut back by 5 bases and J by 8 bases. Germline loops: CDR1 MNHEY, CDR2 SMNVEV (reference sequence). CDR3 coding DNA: TGTGCCAGCAGTGATTTGACTAGCGGGGGGGGTCATGAGCAGTTCTTC. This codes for CASSDLTSGGGHEQFF.

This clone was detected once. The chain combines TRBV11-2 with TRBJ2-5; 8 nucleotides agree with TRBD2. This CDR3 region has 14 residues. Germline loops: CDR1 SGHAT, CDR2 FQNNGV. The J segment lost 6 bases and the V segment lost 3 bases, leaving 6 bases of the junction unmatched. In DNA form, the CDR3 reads TGTGCCAGCAGCTTGGTTAGCGGGACAAAGACCCAGTACTTC. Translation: CASSLVSGTKTQYF.

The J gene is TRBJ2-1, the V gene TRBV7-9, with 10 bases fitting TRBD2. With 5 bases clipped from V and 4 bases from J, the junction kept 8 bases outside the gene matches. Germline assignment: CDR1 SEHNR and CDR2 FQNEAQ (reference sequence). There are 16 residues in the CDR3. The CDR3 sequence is CASSTEREGVYNEQFF. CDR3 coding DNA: TGTGCCAGCAGCACAGAGCGGGAGGGGGTTTACAATGAGCAGTTCTTC.

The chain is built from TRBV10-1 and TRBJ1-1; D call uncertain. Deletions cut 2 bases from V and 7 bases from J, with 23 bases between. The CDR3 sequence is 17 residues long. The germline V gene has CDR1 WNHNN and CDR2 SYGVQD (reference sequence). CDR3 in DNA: TGCGCCAGCAGTGAGCTCGGCAGAGCGATTGACGAGGGTGAAGCTTTCTTT. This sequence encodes CASSELGRAIDEGEAFF.

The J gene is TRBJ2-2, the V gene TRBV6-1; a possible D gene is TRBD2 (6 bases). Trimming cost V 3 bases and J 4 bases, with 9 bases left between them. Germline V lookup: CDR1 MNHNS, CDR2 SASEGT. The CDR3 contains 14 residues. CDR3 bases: TGTGCCAGCAGTGACGGGAGCCCCACCGGGGAGCTGTTTTTT. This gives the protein CASSDGSPTGELFF.